A single sample is the source of the 26 T cell receptor beta chains below, sequenced in a study of blood T cell repertoires in COVID-19. Sequencing used immunoSEQ multiplex PCR; TCRdb keeps in-frame clones, though not all of them. This table has hundreds of thousands of clones, about 90% appearing once. The sample was peripheral blood. The receptors shown here come from a man between 18 and 29 years old with COVID-19, enrolled during active disease.

The chain couples TRBV5-6 to TRBJ2-1, with TRBD2 matching over 15 bases. The ends lost 3 bases at V and 6 bases at J; junction bases unmatched: 7. Germline lookup yields CDR1 SGHDT and CDR2 YYEEEE. CDR3 length: 17 amino acids. The CDR3 loop reads CASSSLTGLAGGNEQFF. DNA of the CDR3: TGTGCCAGCAGCTCGTTAACGGGACTAGCGGGAGGCAATGAGCAGTTCTTC. The full variable domain, with the rest looked up from reference TRBV5-6 and TRBJ2-1, is DAGVTQSPTHLIKTRGQQVTLRCSPKSGHDTVSWYQQALGQGPQFIFQYYEEEERQRGNFPDRFSGHQFPNYSSELNVNALLLGDSALYLCASSSLTGLAGGNEQFFGPGTRLTVL.

The chain couples TRBV29-1 to TRBJ2-7, with D possibly being TRBD1 (5 bases). V dropped 7 bases and J dropped 6 bases, with 16 bases sitting between them. The CDR3 has 12 amino acids. Germline V CDR1 and CDR2: SQVTM, ANQGSEA. The CDR3 spells CSAKTVQREQYF. CDR3 coding DNA: TGCAGCGCCAAGACAGTCCAGCGCGAGCAGTACTTC.

The chain has TRBV18 and TRBJ2-7; 9 nucleotides line up with TRBD1. Germline-derived CDR1 and CDR2 are KGHSH and LQKENI. The CDR3 consists of 13 residues. V was clipped by 6 bases and J by 6 bases; unmatched bases: 6. CDR3 coding DNA: TGTGCCAGCTCCGAACCGGGACAGGGCGAGCAGTACTTC. It specifies CASSEPGQGEQYF.

The chain joins TRBV19 to TRBJ1-4; 9 nucleotides align to TRBD1. The junction had 2 bases not matched to a gene; V was cut back by 3 bases and J by 3 bases. The germline V gene has CDR1 LNHDA and CDR2 SQIVND (reference sequence). CDR3 length equals 15 residues. The CDR3: CASSMRTGANEKLFF. Written as DNA, the CDR3 is TGTGCCAGTAGTATGAGGACAGGGGCTAATGAAAAACTGTTTTTT. The variable domain in full, with the rest retrieved from reference TRBV19 and TRBJ1-4, is DGGITQSPKYLFRKEGQNVTLSCEQNLNHDAMYWYRQDPGQGLRLIYYSQIVNDFQKGDIAEGYSVSREKKESFPLTVTSAQKNPTAFYLCASSMRTGANEKLFFGSGTQLSVL.

This chain joins TRBV29-1 and TRBJ2-5, with D possibly being TRBD2 (5 bases). Trimming took off 6 bases at V and 5 bases at J, with 19 bases between the two ends. The CDR3 totals 14 residues. The germline CDR1 and CDR2 sequences are SQVTM and ANQGSEA. Here the CDR3 DNA reads TGCAGCGTCGTCACGGGATCAGCGTGGGAGACCCAGTACTTC. Translating gives CSVVTGSAWETQYF.

V is TRBV19 and J is TRBJ2-5; D might be TRBD2 (5 bases). Trimming removed 3 bases from V and 3 bases from J, with 26 bases in between. Germline loops: CDR1 LNHDA, CDR2 SQIVND (reference sequence). CDR3 length equals 19 residues. The CDR3 loop is CASSIYGVSNGGAKETQYF. DNA of the CDR3: TGTGCCAGTAGTATTTATGGGGTATCTAACGGAGGAGCTAAAGAGACCCAGTACTTC.

CDR3 DNA sequence: TGCGCCAGCAGTGAGAGTGCTAACCAAGAGACCCAGTACTTC. It specifies CASSESANQETQYF. The gene calls are TRBV10-1 and TRBJ2-5; no reliable D call. Between the trimmed V and J ends, which lost 2 bases and 0 bases, there was a span of 7 bases. Germline V gene sequence: CDR1 WNHNN, CDR2 SYGVQD (reference sequence). The CDR3 is 14 residues long.

This chain connects TRBV19 to TRBJ2-3; TRBD1 matches at 8 bases. Trimming removed 8 bases from V and 5 bases from J; junction bases left unmatched: 9. The germline V gene has CDR1 LNHDA and CDR2 SQIVND (reference sequence). This CDR3 region has 14 residues. The CDR3 here is CASDNRGLEDTQYF. CDR3 sequence (DNA): TGTGCCAGTGATAACAGGGGGTTGGAAGATACGCAGTATTTT. The full variable domain, its missing parts supplied by reference TRBV19 and TRBJ2-3, is DGGITQSPKYLFRKEGQNVTLSCEQNLNHDAMYWYRQDPGQGLRLIYYSQIVNDFQKGDIAEGYSVSREKKESFPLTVTSAQKNPTAFYLCASDNRGLEDTQYFGPGTRLTVL.

This clone was seen only once. The chain joins TRBV10-2 to TRBJ2-2, with 10 nucleotides matching TRBD1. Germline V gene sequence: CDR1 WSHSY, CDR2 SAAADI. The J segment lost 0 bases and the V segment lost 6 bases, leaving 1 base of the junction unmatched. The CDR3 spans 15 residues. The CDR3 sequence: CASRGTGANTGELFF. The CDR3 bases are TGCGCCAGCAGGGGGACAGGGGCGAACACCGGGGAGCTGTTTTTT.

This rearrangement joins TRBV12-2 to TRBJ2-7; the table's D call, TRBD2, was not checked against the DNA. TRBV12-2 is a known pseudogene. The CDR3 length is 10 residues. The chain's CDR3 is CASRSYEQYF. The CDR3 nucleotides are TGTGCAAGCCGTTCCTACGAGCAGTACTTC.

The gene calls are TRBV6-4 and TRBJ2-5; D perhaps matches TRBD2 (6 bases). The CDR3 is 18 amino acids. The germline gives CDR1 MRHNA, CDR2 SNTAGT. The ends were cut back, 2 bases at V and 2 bases at J, with 21 bases in the middle. CDR3 in amino acids: CASSDAILRSGEQETQYF. The DNA of the CDR3 is TGTGCCAGCAGTGACGCCATCCTTCGGTCGGGGGAACAAGAGACCCAGTACTTC.

The count of this clone is one. The chain joins TRBV1 to TRBJ1-5; the table's D call, TRBD1, has no DNA check behind it. TRBV1 is a pseudogene. The CDR3 has 14 residues. This CDR3 reads CTSSQGKGAQPQHF. Here the CDR3 DNA reads TGCACCAGCAGCCAAGGCAAGGGGGCACAGCCCCAGCATTTT.

J is TRBJ2-2 and V is TRBV15; TRBD2 aligns across 10 bases. With V trimmed by 4 bases and J by 4 bases, 6 bases remained unmatched. CDR3 length: 16 residues. Germline CDR1 and CDR2: LNHNV and YYDKDF (reference sequence). In DNA form, the CDR3 reads TGTGCCACCAGCAAAACTAGCGGGGTGGGCACCGGGGAGCTGTTTTTT. Residues: CATSKTSGVGTGELFF.

There are a few counts of this clone. The rearrangement joins TRBV10-3 to TRBJ2-1; possible D gene TRBD2, 5 bases. CDR1 is ENHRY, CDR2 SYGVKD, per germline. V was cut by 6 bases and J by 5 bases, with 14 bases left in between. The length of the CDR3 is 14 residues. The CDR3: CAIRAYGLDNEQFF. CDR3 nucleotide sequence: TGTGCCATCAGGGCATATGGACTCGACAATGAGCAGTTCTTC.

This chain uses TRBV5-1 with TRBJ1-1; a weak D match, TRBD1 (6 bases). This CDR3 has 15 residues. Looked up from germline, CDR1 is SGHRS and CDR2 is YFSETQ. Between the trimmed V and J ends, which lost 1 base and 1 base, there was a span of 11 bases. CDR3 bases: TGCGCCAGCAGCTTGTGGGGGGGCAAGAACACTGAAGCTTTCTTT. Protein sequence: CASSLWGGKNTEAFF.

The CDR3 DNA reads as TGTGCCATCAGTGTCGGGGGTAATGAGCAGTTCTTC. It codes for CAISVGGNEQFF. The V call is TRBV10-3, the J call TRBJ2-1; D might be TRBD2 (6 bases). CDR1 ENHRY and CDR2 SYGVKD come from the germline V gene. V was pared by 4 bases and J by 7 bases, with 8 bases between. The CDR3 extends over 12 amino acids.

The CDR3 nucleotides are TGTGCCAGCAGCGCCCTTCGCGGGACGTTCCAAGAGACCCAGTACTTC. The encoded protein is CASSALRGTFQETQYF. The chain joins TRBV7-2 to TRBJ2-5, with D possibly being TRBD2 (6 bases). The CDR3 sequence is 16 residues long. V was shortened by 5 bases and J by 1 base, with 17 bases between the two germline ends. Germline values: CDR1 SGHTA, CDR2 FQGNSA.

This clone was observed a single time. This chain joins TRBV28 and TRBJ2-5; D may be TRBD2 (6 bases). This CDR3 has 14 amino acids. Trimming took 6 bases from V and 1 from J, leaving 12 bases between them. Germline CDR1 and CDR2: MDHEN and SYDVKM. As DNA, the CDR3 is TGTGCCAGCAGCTCAGGAGGGCCCCAAGAGACCCAGTACTTC. It is translated as CASSSGGPQETQYF.

The chain has TRBV7-9 and TRBJ2-1; 8 nucleotides align to TRBD1. Germline V gene lookup returns CDR1 SEHNR and CDR2 FQNEAQ (reference sequence). There are 14 residues in the CDR3. Trimming took 6 bases from V and 9 from J; bases not matched to a gene: 10. The CDR3 sequence: CASRSQGAFSEQFF. The CDR3 DNA reads as TGTGCCAGCAGGAGTCAGGGGGCCTTCTCTGAGCAGTTCTTC. Full variable domain (outside the CDR3, taken from reference TRBV7-9 and TRBJ2-1): DTGVSQNPRHKITKRGQNVTFRCDPISEHNRLYWYRQTLGQGPEFLTYFQNEAQLEKSRLLSDRFSAERPKGSFSTLEIQRTEQGDSAMYLCASRSQGAFSEQFFGPGTRLTVL.

This rearrangement joins TRBV2 to TRBJ2-7, with D possibly being TRBD2 (5 bases). The germline CDR1 and CDR2 sequences are SNHLY and FYNNEI. This CDR3 has 13 residues. Trimming shortened V by 2 bases and J by 3 bases, and 8 bases separated the two germline ends. CDR3 in amino acids: CASSEPGDYEQYF. The DNA for the CDR3 is TGTGCCAGCAGTGAACCCGGGGACTACGAGCAGTACTTC.

The rearrangement joins TRBV9 to TRBJ1-6; 9 bases are a match to TRBD1. Germline V lookup: CDR1 SGDLS, CDR2 YYNGEE. The CDR3 sequence is 15 residues long. J lost 9 bases, V lost 0 bases, and 4 bases had no gene match. In nucleotides, the CDR3 is TGTGCCAGCAGCGTAGGGGACAGGGATGGTTCACCCCTCCACTTT. This gives the protein CASSVGDRDGSPLHF.

The chain couples TRBV19 to TRBJ2-7; weak D call: TRBD2 (6 bases). The germline CDR1 and CDR2 sequences are LNHDA and SQIVND (reference sequence). With 3 bases removed from V and 4 bases from J, the gap between germline ends came to 13 bases. The CDR3 is made up of 14 amino acids. CDR3 loop: CASSMAGSNYEQYF. The CDR3 coding sequence is TGTGCCAGTAGTATGGCGGGGAGTAATTACGAGCAGTACTTC.

This clone has a handful of counts. The chain uses TRBV6-4 and TRBJ1-5, with 7 bases that match TRBD1. The CDR3 covers 15 residues. CDR1 and CDR2 from the germline V gene are MRHNA and SNTAGT. The V and J ends lost 4 bases and 4 bases, in that order; junction bases with no gene match: 7. The CDR3 protein is CASSGVRDSNQPQHF. The CDR3 DNA reads as TGTGCCAGCAGTGGCGTACGGGACAGTAATCAGCCCCAGCATTTT.

This chain uses TRBV5-4 with TRBJ2-7, with D perhaps TRBD1 (6 bases). V was trimmed by 5 bases and J by 1 base, leaving 13 bases between them. From germline, CDR1 is SGHNT and CDR2 YYREEE (reference sequence). The CDR3 spans 14 residues. Here the CDR3 reads CASSREQGSYEQYF. The CDR3 nucleotides are TGTGCCAGCAGTCGCGAACAGGGTTCCTACGAGCAGTACTTC. The entire variable domain, with the rest obtained from reference TRBV5-4 and TRBJ2-7, is as follows: ETGVTQSPTHLIKTRGQQVTLRCSSQSGHNTVSWYQQALGQGPQFIFQYYREEENGRGNFPPRFSGLQFPNYSSELNVNALELDDSALYLCASSREQGSYEQYFGPGTRLTVT.

This chain connects TRBV4-1 to TRBJ1-5, with D unresolved. Germline values: CDR1 MGHRA, CDR2 YSYEKL. CDR3 size: 13 residues. Trimming pared 1 base from V and 6 bases from J, leaving 7 bases between. The chain's CDR3 is CASSQAGIQPQHF. The CDR3 DNA sequence: TGCGCCAGCAGCCAAGCGGGTATTCAGCCCCAGCATTTT.

This chain joins TRBV5-1 and TRBJ2-3; 10 bases agree with TRBD1. Germline V lookup: CDR1 SGHRS, CDR2 YFSETQ. V dropped 5 bases and J dropped 0; count of bases not matched to a gene: 6. The CDR3 runs 16 residues. CDR3 protein: CASRYWTGGSTDTQYF. CDR3 nucleotides: TGCGCCAGCAGGTACTGGACAGGGGGAAGCACAGATACGCAGTATTTT.